This T cell receptor beta chain is drawn from a study of T cell clonality in common variable immunodeficiency. The protocol was immunoSEQ multiplex PCR, while the TCRdb copy is restricted to in-frame clones and leaves out a portion. The sample has 25,000 to 35,000 clones, none seen only once; the top ten hold roughly 27%. Replacement immunoglobulin had been given to every CVID subject for at least one year. Points from the study as a whole: What drives increased CVID clonality needs T cell subpopulation sequencing. Fewer deletions and N-nucleotide insertions were reportedly seen in common variable immunodeficiency TCR beta sequences.

This clone was recorded many times. The antigen remains unidentified. The missing CDR3 end, 3 residues past where the read stops, is filled in from the germline J gene. This CDR3 comprises 13 residues. Between the trimmed V and J ends, which lost 7 bases and 2 bases, there was a span of 6 bases. Germline-derived CDR1 and CDR2 are MNHEY and SVGEGT. Sequences were obtained from peripheral blood mononuclear cells. The chain uses TRBV6-2 or TRBV6-3 and TRBJ2-6; D unresolved. This TCR came from a human donor with common variable immunodeficiency. Partial CDR3 DNA: TGTGCCAGCAACAGTGCTGGGGCCAACGTC. Translation gives CASNSAGANV. The whole CDR3 protein is CASNSAGANVLTF.